This T cell receptor beta chain comes out of a study of T cells in pancreatic ductal adenocarcinoma. Profiled with immunoSEQ multiplex PCR; TCRdb holds only in-frame clones, not every one. The sample shows 9,000 to 15,000 clones, about nine tenths of them seen only once. A note on this clone: Its antigen is as yet unknown.

No neoadjuvant therapy was given to the selected pancreatic ductal adenocarcinoma patients before their surgery. V dropped 2 bases and J dropped 4 bases, with 9 bases sitting between them. The CDR3 loop spans 14 amino acids. Germline CDR1 reads SGHAT; CDR2 reads FQNNGV. Study-wide points: Tumor and blood clonality did not differ significantly, about 0.11 versus 0.072.

The V call is TRBV11-2, the J call TRBJ1-5; D not certain. The clonotype originates from a human donor with pancreatic ductal adenocarcinoma. The material sequenced was PBMCs. The CDR3 DNA reads as TGTGCCAGCAGCTTAAACTCTCGTAATCAGCCCCAGCATTTT. Residues: CASSLNSRNQPQHF. Combining the CDR3 with reference TRBV11-2 and TRBJ1-5 gives the whole variable domain EAGVAQSPRYKIIEKRQSVAFWCNPISGHATLYWYQQILGQGPKLLIQFQNNGVVDDSQLPKDRFSAERLKGVDSTLKIQPAKLEDSAVYLCASSLNSRNQPQHFGDGTRLSIL.